The rows below give T cell receptor beta chains drawn from one sample of a study of technical replicates of blood from a handful of donors. Only in-frame clones appear in the TCRdb table, and some are missing; sequencing was by immunoSEQ multiplex PCR. Seen here are about 83,000 clones, over 85% observed once, and the top ten hold about 0.26%. The specimen was T cells isolated from PBMCs. These receptors came from a human donor in good health. CDR3s include the opening cysteine and the closing phenylalanine or tryptophan. Fields, in order: V gene, J gene, D gene, clone size, CDR3 DNA, CDR3 protein. A D gene is named only where the DNA matches it firmly. Expanded clones get a size class; other rows say once, few or many, or leave the size out.

TRBV10-3	TRBJ2-1	TRBD2	NA	TGTGCCATCAGTGAGTCGGCTAGCGGGAGGGCCATCAATGAGCAGTTCTTC	CAISESASGRAINEQFF
TRBV6-5	TRBJ2-5	TRBD2	NA	TGTGCCAGCACCAACGAGGGGAGGGGGACCCAGTACTTC	CASTNEGRGTQYF
TRBV19	TRBJ2-4	NA	NA	TGTGCCAGTACAGGGGTGGCCAAAAACATTCAGTACTTC	CASTGVAKNIQYF
TRBV29-1	TRBJ2-3	NA	NA	TGCAGCGTTCTCTGGAGGGGGCTTACAGATACGCAGTATTTT	CSVLWRGLTDTQYF
TRBV7-2	TRBJ2-2	NA	NA	TGTGCCAGCAGCTTATACCAGGGTGTGGAGCTGTTTTTT	CASSLYQGVELFF
TRBV2	TRBJ1-5	TRBD1	NA	TGTGCCAGCAGCCCGGGAGGGGGCGCGGGGCCCCAGCATTTT	CASSPGGGAGPQHF
TRBV19	TRBJ1-6	TRBD1	few	TGTGCCAGTAGTATAGAGATCGGACAGGGAGGTTCACCCCTCCACTTT	CASSIEIGQGGSPLHF
TRBV6-5	TRBJ2-7	TRBD1	NA	TGTGCCAGCAGTTACCCGGGGACAGGGAAGAACGAGCAGTACTTC	CASSYPGTGKNEQYF
TRBV11-3	TRBJ1-2	NA	medium-sized	TGTGCCAGCAGCTTAGAGGGCCGGTCTGGAAGCTATGGCTACACCTTC	CASSLEGRSGSYGYTF
TRBV5-1	TRBJ1-5	TRBD1	few	TGCGCCAGCAGCCTGGGGACAGGGTCTATAGTCAATCAGCCCCAGCATTTT	CASSLGTGSIVNQPQHF
TRBV9	TRBJ2-5	NA	NA	TGTGCCAGCAGCCCACAGTACCAAGAGACCCAGTACTTC	CASSPQYQETQYF
TRBV5-1	TRBJ2-1	TRBD1	once	TGCGCCAGCAGCTTGGCGGCAGGGGGCGATGGGTACAATGAGCAGTTCTTC	CASSLAAGGDGYNEQFF
TRBV15	TRBJ2-7	TRBD1	NA	TGTGCCACCAGCAGAGAGCGCGACAGGGGGAACTACGAGCAGTACTTC	CATSRERDRGNYEQYF
TRBV7-3	TRBJ2-7	NA	once	TGTGCCAGCAGCGGGACTCCTGGTGCCGAGCAGTACTTC	CASSGTPGAEQYF
TRBV7-3	TRBJ2-7	TRBD2	NA	TGTGCCAGCAGCTTCCGTCCCCCTCAACTAGCGGGGGCTACCTACGAGCAGTACTTC	CASSFRPPQLAGATYEQYF
TRBV7-9	TRBJ2-1	TRBD1	NA	TGTGCCAGCAGCTTAGCGAGGGGGCGGATCCCCAATGAGCAGTTCTTC	CASSLARGRIPNEQFF
TRBV5-1	TRBJ1-1	NA	NA	TGCGCCAGCAGCTTTTCGGGAGTGAACACTGAAGCTTTCTTT	CASSFSGVNTEAFF
TRBV19	TRBJ2-7	TRBD1	NA	TGTGCCAGTAGTAGGGGACAGGCAGCCTACGAGCAGTACTTC	CASSRGQAAYEQYF
TRBV30	TRBJ1-4	NA	NA	TGTGCCTGGAGGAGGATGTCAACTAATGAAAAACTGTTTTTT	CAWRRMSTNEKLFF
TRBV7-9	TRBJ2-1	TRBD2	NA	TGTGCCAGCACCACCCCCCGGGGGGGCAATGAGCAGTTCTTC	CASTTPRGGNEQFF
TRBV6-5	TRBJ2-1	TRBD2	NA	TGTGCCAGCAGAACTAGCGGGAGGGCGTACAATGAGCAGTTCTTC	CASRTSGRAYNEQFF
TRBV18	TRBJ2-7	NA	NA	TGTGCCAGCTCACCGGAGGCGGTCTCCTACGAGCAGTACTTC	CASSPEAVSYEQYF
TRBV7-9	TRBJ2-1	NA	NA	TGTGCCAGCAGCCCCCCCTTCCGCTTGAGCTCCTACAATGAGCAGTTCTTC	CASSPPFRLSSYNEQFF
TRBV11-2	TRBJ2-7	NA	NA	TGTGCCAGCAGCTTACGGACTATTGGGGGACGCGACCACTACGAGCAGTACTTC	CASSLRTIGGRDHYEQYF
TRBV11-2	TRBJ2-7	TRBD2	once	TGTGCCAGCAGCTTAGCCCAAGCGGGGAACGAGCAGTACTTC	CASSLAQAGNEQYF
TRBV11-1	TRBJ2-5	NA	NA	TGTGCCAGCAGCGCAGGAACATCGAAAGAGACCCAGTACTTC	CASSAGTSKETQYF
TRBV4-1	TRBJ1-4	TRBD1	many	TGCGCCAGCAGCGATACAGGGGCCCGGGACGCAAAGGAAAAACTGTTTTTT	CASSDTGARDAKEKLFF
TRBV19	TRBJ1-2	NA	NA	TGTGCCAGTAGTATCGGGGAGAGCTATGGCTACACCTTC	CASSIGESYGYTF
TRBV5-6	TRBJ1-3	NA	NA	TGTGCCAGCAGCACCCAGGGTTCTGGAAACACCATATATTTT	CASSTQGSGNTIYF
TRBV5-1	TRBJ1-3	TRBD1	NA	TGCGCCAGCAGCTTGGCGGGACAGAGCTCTGGAAACACCATATATTTT	CASSLAGQSSGNTIYF
TRBV5-6	TRBJ1-4	TRBD1	NA	TGTGCCAGCAGCCTCGGACAGGGAGCAACTAATGAAAAACTGTTTTTT	CASSLGQGATNEKLFF
TRBV19	TRBJ2-7	TRBD2	NA	TGTGCCAGTAGTATTGGGGGGGCCTACGAGCAGTACTTC	CASSIGGAYEQYF
TRBV7-2	TRBJ2-1	NA	NA	TGTGCCAGCAGCTTCGGGGGAGCCTTGTACAATGAGCAGTTCTTC	CASSFGGALYNEQFF
TRBV2	TRBJ1-5	NA	NA	TGTGCCAGCGCAGTAGCACAACAACAGCCCCAGCATTTT	CASAVAQQQPQHF
TRBV19	TRBJ1-2	NA	NA	TGTGCCAGTAGTATAGGGTCAGGGATTCTCTTCGGCTACACCTTC	CASSIGSGILFGYTF
TRBV2	TRBJ2-1	TRBD2	NA	TGTGCCAGCAGTGAAGTAGGGGGACTAGGCGATGAGCAGTTCTTC	CASSEVGGLGDEQFF
TRBV19	TRBJ1-1	NA	NA	TGTGCCAGTAATTGGGGGCAGGGAAGCGAAGCTTTCTTT	CASNWGQGSEAFF
TRBV7-4	TRBJ1-1	TRBD1	NA	TGTGCCAGCAGCTTAGGATGGAGGGGGCGGGTGAACACTGAAGCTTTCTTT	CASSLGWRGRVNTEAFF
TRBV28	TRBJ1-3	TRBD1	NA	TGTGCCAGCAGTTTACTTCGCACAGGGGGGTCATCAGCAACTGGAAACACCATATATTTT	CASSLLRTGGSSATGNTIYF
TRBV5-6	TRBJ2-5	NA	NA	TGTGCCAGCAGCTTCCCAGGAAGGGAGACCCAGTACTTC	CASSFPGRETQYF
TRBV5-8	TRBJ2-1	NA	NA	TGTGCCAGCAGTCTTAGCGGAGGGATCTACAATGAGCAGTTCTTC	CASSLSGGIYNEQFF
TRBV10-1	TRBJ1-1	NA	NA	TGCGCCAGCAGTGCGATGGTCCCGGACACTGAAGCTTTCTTT	CASSAMVPDTEAFF
TRBV2	TRBJ2-7	TRBD2	NA	TGTGCCAGCAGAACTAGCGGGGAGGGGGAGCAGTACTTC	CASRTSGEGEQYF
TRBV5-6	TRBJ2-5	TRBD2	NA	TGTGCCAGCAGAAAGTTTTGGGTAGCGGGCGAGACCCAGTACTTC	CASRKFWVAGETQYF
TRBV19	TRBJ2-5	NA	NA	TGTGCCAGTAGTGGACTTCCTAGCGCACAAGAGACCCAGTACTTC	CASSGLPSAQETQYF
TRBV27	TRBJ2-7	TRBD2	NA	TGTGCCAGCAGCCTCGGGTCTAGCGGGAGTTCCTACGAGCAGTACTTC	CASSLGSSGSSYEQYF
TRBV2	TRBJ2-7	TRBD2	NA	TGTGCCAGCAAGCCGGGACTAGCGGCTTACGAGCAGTACTTC	CASKPGLAAYEQYF
TRBV5-6	TRBJ1-3	NA	NA	TGTGCCAGCAGCTCTGGTGACAGGTCCTCTGGAAACACCATATATTTT	CASSSGDRSSGNTIYF